The rows below give T cell receptor beta chains drawn from one sample of a study of shared clonotypes between healthy human individuals. Assay: immunoSEQ multiplex PCR; the TCRdb copy retains only in-frame clones and omits some. The sample consists of hundreds of thousands of clones, roughly four fifths of them appearing once. The sequenced sample consisted of PBMCs. These receptors came from a woman between 35 and 50 years old in good health. Some clones in this sample may be carry-over from other donors' samples. The conserved cysteine and the conserved F or W are not part of the CDR3 here. Each record gives: CDR3 length, V gene, CDR3 protein.

len: 10
v_gene: TRBV5-1
CDR3aa: ASRWGETEAF

len: 12
v_gene: TRBV28
CDR3aa: ASGGARAGNTIY

len: 11
v_gene: TRBV29-1
CDR3aa: SADLQGGNTIY

len: 14
v_gene: TRBV10-3
CDR3aa: ATSGLAGGPGETQY

len: 14
v_gene: TRBV19
CDR3aa: ASSVPSGSSAGELF

len: 13
v_gene: TRBV28
CDR3aa: ASSLRGTGMNEQF

len: 11
v_gene: TRBV6-1
CDR3aa: ASGREESYEQY

len: 12
v_gene: TRBV5-1
CDR3aa: ASSPGLGGDEQF

len: 10
v_gene: TRBV19
CDR3aa: ASSIRVTEAF

len: 16
v_gene: TRBV21-1
CDR3aa: ASSKTFQASGSPGELF

len: 12
v_gene: TRBV6-6
CDR3aa: ASRNPTVNTEAF

len: 11
v_gene: TRBV6-1
CDR3aa: ASSVGTSGSGN

len: 12
v_gene: TRBV19
CDR3aa: ASSGTVSNQPQH

len: 11
v_gene: TRBV30
CDR3aa: AWSTGNNQPQH

len: 14
v_gene: TRBV18
CDR3aa: ASSPSGTGIQETQY

len: 12
v_gene: TRBV5-6
CDR3aa: ASSTTGGGSPLH

len: 13
v_gene: TRBV2
CDR3aa: ASSEAGRTFYGYT

len: 12
v_gene: TRBV18
CDR3aa: ASSVATGDTEAF

len: 13
v_gene: TRBV5-1
CDR3aa: ASSLGAGVYYEQY

len: 15
v_gene: TRBV18
CDR3aa: ASSPPRGAPGRDEQF

len: 15
v_gene: TRBV7-2
CDR3aa: ASSLAWVAGGAYEQY

len: 12
v_gene: TRBV5-6
CDR3aa: ASSWMSSYNEQF

len: 14
v_gene: TRBV9
CDR3aa: ASGARPGGANEKLF

len: 11
v_gene: TRBV30
CDR3aa: AWGPGAQETQY

len: 13
v_gene: TRBV23-1
CDR3aa: ASSQEGDVSYEQY

len: 12
v_gene: TRBV6-5
CDR3aa: ASSPGPRNTEAF

len: 14
v_gene: TRBV9
CDR3aa: ASSVVPTPEVGTQY

len: 9
v_gene: TRBV7-9
CDR3aa: ASKKNTEAF

len: 10
v_gene: TRBV29-1
CDR3aa: SVEAGTGEAF

len: 16
v_gene: TRBV4-3
CDR3aa: ASSQEMGTGFTNYGYT

len: 12
v_gene: TRBV28
CDR3aa: ASSSPGYTDTQY

len: 9
v_gene: TRBV13
CDR3aa: ASSEEGRQY

len: 13
v_gene: TRBV14
CDR3aa: ASSPSLVRFYEQY

len: 18
v_gene: TRBV4-3
CDR3aa: ASSQERTSGGIVAKNIQY

len: 13
v_gene: TRBV7-3
CDR3aa: ASSRGTSGRNEQY

len: 13
v_gene: TRBV10-3
CDR3aa: AISESVSGNQPQH

len: 16
v_gene: TRBV4-1
CDR3aa: ASSQAPGRTARTYEQY

len: 17
v_gene: TRBV7-2
CDR3aa: ASSLALKLARASTDTQY

len: 13
v_gene: TRBV7-3
CDR3aa: ASSLSPDRDSEAF

len: 15
v_gene: TRBV28
CDR3aa: ASSPRQGRGGGEKLF

len: 9
v_gene: TRBV10-1
CDR3aa: ARAGVQPQH

len: 12
v_gene: TRBV28
CDR3aa: ASSRVGTLYEQY

len: 12
v_gene: TRBV7-6
CDR3aa: ASSRWTVDTEAF

len: 13
v_gene: TRBV7-2
CDR3aa: ASSWERTFTDTQY

len: 11
v_gene: TRBV23-1
CDR3aa: ASKGDRGTEAF

len: 14
v_gene: TRBV7-9
CDR3aa: ASSLAAHPTAYEQY

len: 13
v_gene: TRBV15
CDR3aa: ATSREPTGWQIQY

len: 11
v_gene: TRBV14
CDR3aa: ASSRQGTNEQY

len: 12
v_gene: TRBV7-3
CDR3aa: ASSFALEGREQY

len: 11
v_gene: TRBV28
CDR3aa: ACRGTGVYEQY

len: 10
v_gene: TRBV7-8
CDR3aa: ASSLQWDGYT

len: 11
v_gene: TRBV2
CDR3aa: ASSVQRDSEQY

len: 14
v_gene: TRBV7-9
CDR3aa: ASSLGRAMNTGELF

len: 13
v_gene: TRBV25-1
CDR3aa: ASSESTGAGDTQY

len: 16
v_gene: TRBV18
CDR3aa: ASSTIMTSGSVSGELF